The following is a TCR beta chain sequence with its context. Its cognate antigen is unknown. Germline trimming cut 5 bases from V and 8 bases from J; bases unmatched to any gene: 6. This CDR3 spans 14 amino acids. Germline lookup yields CDR1 LNHDA and CDR2 SQIVND (reference sequence). These data belong to a study of T cells in localized non-small cell lung cancer. Whole-study results and caveats: Uninvolved adjacent lung showed peak T cell clonality, exceeding tumor. One tumor region alone was sequenced, and heterogeneity therefore remains possible. A denser population of T cells in blood accompanied longer overall survival.

TCRdb's table, derived via immunoSEQ multiplex PCR, lists solely in-frame clones and lacks some. This sample has about 7,000 clones; approximately 50% occur once, and the top ten carry 2.5% to 3.5%. Sequenced here: lymph node tissue, sampled before any cancer treatment. The chain recombines TRBV19 with TRBJ2-1, with 10 bases that match TRBD2. The sequence was obtained from a female donor of 60 years or more with stage I lung adenocarcinoma. CDR3 in DNA: TGTGCCAGTAGTTTAAGCGGGAGGGGTCATGAGCAGTTCTTC. This translates into CASSLSGRGHEQFF.